Given below is one T cell receptor beta chain in context. The antigen is unknown. The V gene lost 2 bases and the J gene lost 8 bases, with 18 bases spanning the gap. Germline values: CDR1 MNHEY, CDR2 SVGAGI. The CDR3 loop spans 15 amino acids. The data are from a study of cytomegalovirus exposure and HLA in healthy donors. Study observations and caveats: When analyzed later, a missense DCLRE1C variant was found to be linked to TCR beta V- and J-gene trimming. Most observed TCR sequences were rare, whereas some public TCRs were detected in many donors.

PCR primers comprised 60 Vbeta and 13 Jbeta primers. Generated by immunoSEQ multiplex PCR, the TCRdb table keeps only in-frame clones and is missing some. The data contain about 160,000 clones, roughly 84% of them singletons. Samples came from healthy bone marrow donors. Sequencing was carried out using PBMCs. This TCR derives from a man younger than 45 in good health and CMV-seronegative. The chain has TRBV6-5 and TRBJ1-1; no clear D gene. The CDR3 DNA is TGTGCCAGCAGTTACCGACGAGGTTACGGCCTCGAAGCTTTCTTT. Its protein product is CASSYRRGYGLEAFF.